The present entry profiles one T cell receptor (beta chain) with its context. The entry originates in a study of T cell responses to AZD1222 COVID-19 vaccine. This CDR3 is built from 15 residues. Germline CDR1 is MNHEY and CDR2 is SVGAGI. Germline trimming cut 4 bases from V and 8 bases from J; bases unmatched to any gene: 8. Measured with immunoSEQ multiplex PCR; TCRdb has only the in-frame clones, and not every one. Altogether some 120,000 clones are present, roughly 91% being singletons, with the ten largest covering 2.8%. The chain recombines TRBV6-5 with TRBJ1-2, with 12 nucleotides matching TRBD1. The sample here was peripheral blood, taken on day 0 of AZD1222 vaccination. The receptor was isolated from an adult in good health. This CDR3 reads CASSSGGQGANGYTF. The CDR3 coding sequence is TGTGCCAGCAGTTCAGGGGGACAGGGGGCCAACGGCTACACCTTC.